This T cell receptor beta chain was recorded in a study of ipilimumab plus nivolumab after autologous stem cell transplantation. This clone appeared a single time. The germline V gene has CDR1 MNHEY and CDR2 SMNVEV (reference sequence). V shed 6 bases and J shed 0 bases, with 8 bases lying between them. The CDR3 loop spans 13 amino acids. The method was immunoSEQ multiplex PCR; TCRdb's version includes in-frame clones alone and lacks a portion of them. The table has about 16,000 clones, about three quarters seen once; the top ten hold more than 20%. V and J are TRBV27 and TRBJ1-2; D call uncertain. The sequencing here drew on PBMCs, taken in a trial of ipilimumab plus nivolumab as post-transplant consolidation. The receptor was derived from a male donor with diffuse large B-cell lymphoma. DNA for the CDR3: TGTGCCAGCAGGGGTCTCCCTAACTATGGCTACACCTTC. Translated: CASRGLPNYGYTF.